This section outlines one T cell receptor (beta chain) sequence together with its context. Its antigen is as yet unknown. Trimming pared 7 bases from V and 1 base from J, leaving 11 bases between. The CDR3 extends over 13 amino acids. Germline V lookup: CDR1 MNHEY, CDR2 SMNVEV (reference sequence). This sample was included in a study of cytomegalovirus exposure and HLA in healthy donors. Study-wide results and limits: A later analysis showed TCR association rates differing by HLA locus, peaking at DRB1 and lowest at HLA-C.

Those who donated were healthy bone marrow donors. PCR was performed using 60 Vbeta and 13 Jbeta primers. TCRdb's table, derived via immunoSEQ multiplex PCR, lists solely in-frame clones and lacks some. The sample yields roughly 150,000 clones, about 74% seen once. V is TRBV27 and J is TRBJ2-7; TRBD1 might be the D (6 bases). The sample consisted of PBMCs. The sequence derives from a male donor in good health and CMV-seronegative. CDR3 residues: CASKMTGSYEQYF. The CDR3 bases are TGTGCCAGCAAGATGACAGGTTCCTACGAGCAGTACTTC.